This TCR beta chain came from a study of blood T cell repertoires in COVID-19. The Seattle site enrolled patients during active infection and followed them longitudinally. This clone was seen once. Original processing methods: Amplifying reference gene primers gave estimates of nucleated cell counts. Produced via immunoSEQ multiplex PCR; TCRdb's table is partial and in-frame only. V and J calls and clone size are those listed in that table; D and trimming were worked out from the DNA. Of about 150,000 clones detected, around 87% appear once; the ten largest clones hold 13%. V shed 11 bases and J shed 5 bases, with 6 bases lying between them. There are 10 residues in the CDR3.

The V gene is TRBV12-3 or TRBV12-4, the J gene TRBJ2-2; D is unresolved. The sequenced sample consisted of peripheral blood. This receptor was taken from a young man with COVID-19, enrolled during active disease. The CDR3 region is CASSTGELFF. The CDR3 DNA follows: TGTGCCTCTTCGACCGGGGAGCTGTTTTTT.